This T cell receptor beta chain is drawn from a study of shared clonotypes between healthy human individuals. Study in general: CD4 naive and CD4 memory each took three plates per donor, while CD8 naive took two and CD8 memory one.

General study findings and limits: In contrast to clonotypes shared by all four donors, non-shared clonotypes had lower generation probabilities. Sample collection involved blood only; tissue repertoires are likely different. An anticipated effect of sequencing depth on clonotype sharing among donors was recognized.

Naive CD8 populations comprised CD45RO-negative cells positively selected for CCR7, excluding terminally differentiated effector memory CD45RA+ cells. Using immunoSEQ multiplex PCR, the repertoire was profiled, and TCRdb retains in-frame clones only, with some absent. Among some 2,000,000 clones listed, roughly 94% were seen once. With respect to this clone: Antigen: not known.

Per the germline V gene, CDR1 is SGHTA and CDR2 is FQGNSA. This CDR3 is 15 amino acids long. Trimming at V came to 6 bases and at J to 8 bases, leaving 12 bases not matched to a gene. The chain uses TRBV7-2 and TRBJ2-1, with 8 bases that match TRBD2. The sequencing input was naive CD8+ T cells sorted from blood. The receptor's source is a man aged 18 to 35 in good health. CDR3 bases: TGTGCCAGCAGTGACGGGACTAGTATCTTCGATGAGCAGTTCTTC. Translating it yields CASSDGTSIFDEQFF.